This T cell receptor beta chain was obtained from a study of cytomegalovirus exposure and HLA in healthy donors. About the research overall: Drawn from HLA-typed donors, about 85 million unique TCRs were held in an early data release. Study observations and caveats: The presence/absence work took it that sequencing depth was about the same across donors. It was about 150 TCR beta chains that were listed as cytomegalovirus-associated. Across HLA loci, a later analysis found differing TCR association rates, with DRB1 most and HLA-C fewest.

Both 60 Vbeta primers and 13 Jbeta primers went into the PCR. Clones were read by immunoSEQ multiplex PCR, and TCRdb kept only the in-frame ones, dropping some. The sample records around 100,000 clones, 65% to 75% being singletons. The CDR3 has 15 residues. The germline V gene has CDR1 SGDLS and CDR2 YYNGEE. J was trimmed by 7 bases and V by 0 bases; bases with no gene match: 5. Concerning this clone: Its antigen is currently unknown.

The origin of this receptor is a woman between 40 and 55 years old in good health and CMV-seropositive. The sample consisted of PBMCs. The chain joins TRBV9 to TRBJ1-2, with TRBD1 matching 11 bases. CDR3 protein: CASSVGGQGGSGYTF. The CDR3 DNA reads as TGTGCCAGCAGCGTAGGGGGACAGGGGGGTAGTGGCTACACCTTC.